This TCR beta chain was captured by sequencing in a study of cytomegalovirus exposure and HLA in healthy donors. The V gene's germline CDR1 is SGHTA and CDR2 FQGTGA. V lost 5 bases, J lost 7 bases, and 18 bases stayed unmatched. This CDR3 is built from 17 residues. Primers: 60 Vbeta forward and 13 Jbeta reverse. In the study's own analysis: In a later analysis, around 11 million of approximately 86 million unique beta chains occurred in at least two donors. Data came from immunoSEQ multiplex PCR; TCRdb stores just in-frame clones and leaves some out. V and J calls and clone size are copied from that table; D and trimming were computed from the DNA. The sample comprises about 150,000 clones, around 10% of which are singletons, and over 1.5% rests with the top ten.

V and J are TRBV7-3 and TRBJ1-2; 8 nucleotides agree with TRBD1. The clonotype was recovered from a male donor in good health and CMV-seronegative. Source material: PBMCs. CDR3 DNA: TGTGCCAGCAGCCCCCAGCCGTTAGGACAGGGTGATCGTGGCTACACCTTC. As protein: CASSPQPLGQGDRGYTF.